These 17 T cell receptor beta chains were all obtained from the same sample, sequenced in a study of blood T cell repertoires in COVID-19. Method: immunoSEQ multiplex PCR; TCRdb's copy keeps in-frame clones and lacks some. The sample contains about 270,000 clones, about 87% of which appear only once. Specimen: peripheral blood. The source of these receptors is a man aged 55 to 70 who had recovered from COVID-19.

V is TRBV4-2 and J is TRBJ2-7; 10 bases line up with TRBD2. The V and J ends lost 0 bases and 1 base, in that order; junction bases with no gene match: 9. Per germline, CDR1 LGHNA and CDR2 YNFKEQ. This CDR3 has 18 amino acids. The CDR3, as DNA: TGTGCCAGCAGCCAAGAGGGTTTTAGCGGGGGGTTTTCCTACGAGCAGTACTTC. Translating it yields CASSQEGFSGGFSYEQYF.

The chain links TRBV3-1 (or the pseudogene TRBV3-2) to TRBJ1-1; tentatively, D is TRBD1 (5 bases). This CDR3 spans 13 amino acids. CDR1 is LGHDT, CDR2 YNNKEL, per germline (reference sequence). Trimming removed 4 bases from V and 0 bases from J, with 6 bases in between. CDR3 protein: CASSLTVNTEAFF. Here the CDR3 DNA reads TGTGCCAGCAGCCTGACAGTGAACACTGAAGCTTTCTTT.

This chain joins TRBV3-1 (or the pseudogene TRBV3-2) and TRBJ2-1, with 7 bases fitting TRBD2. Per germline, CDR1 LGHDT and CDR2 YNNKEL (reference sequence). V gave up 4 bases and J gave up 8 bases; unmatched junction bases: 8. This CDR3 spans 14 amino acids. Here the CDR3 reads CASSRRTTSDEQFF. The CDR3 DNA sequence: TGTGCCAGCAGCCGGCGAACTACTAGCGATGAGCAGTTCTTC.

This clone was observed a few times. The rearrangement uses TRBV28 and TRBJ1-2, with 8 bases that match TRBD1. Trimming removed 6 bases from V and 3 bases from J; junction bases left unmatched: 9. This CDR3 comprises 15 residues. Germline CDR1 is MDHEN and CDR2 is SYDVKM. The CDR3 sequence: CASSQIGQGYYGYTF. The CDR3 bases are TGTGCCAGCAGCCAGATAGGACAGGGTTACTATGGCTACACCTTC.

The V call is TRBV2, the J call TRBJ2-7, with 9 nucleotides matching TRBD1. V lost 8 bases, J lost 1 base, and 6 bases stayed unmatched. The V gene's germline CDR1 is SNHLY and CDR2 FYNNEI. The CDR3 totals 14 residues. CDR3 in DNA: TGTGCCAGCGGGAGAGGACAGGGGTCCTACGAGCAGTACTTC. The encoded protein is CASGRGQGSYEQYF. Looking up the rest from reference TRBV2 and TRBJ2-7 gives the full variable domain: EPEVTQTPSHQVTQMGQEVILRCVPISNHLYFYWYRQILGQKVEFLVSFYNNEISEKSEIFDDQFSVERPDGSNFTLKIRSTKLEDSAMYFCASGRGQGSYEQYFGPGTRLTVT.

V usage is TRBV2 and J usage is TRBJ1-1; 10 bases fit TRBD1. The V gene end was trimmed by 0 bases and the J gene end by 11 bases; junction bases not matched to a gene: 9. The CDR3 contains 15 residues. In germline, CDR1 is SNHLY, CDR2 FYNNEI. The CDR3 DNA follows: TGTGCCAGCAGTGAAGCGCCCTCCGGGACAGGGGTGGCTTTCTTT. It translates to CASSEAPSGTGVAFF.

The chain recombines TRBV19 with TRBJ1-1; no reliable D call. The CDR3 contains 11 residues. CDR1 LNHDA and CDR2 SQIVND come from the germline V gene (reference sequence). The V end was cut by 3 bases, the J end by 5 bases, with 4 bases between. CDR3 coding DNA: TGTGCCAGTAGTATCTTTACTGAAGCTTTCTTT. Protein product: CASSIFTEAFF.

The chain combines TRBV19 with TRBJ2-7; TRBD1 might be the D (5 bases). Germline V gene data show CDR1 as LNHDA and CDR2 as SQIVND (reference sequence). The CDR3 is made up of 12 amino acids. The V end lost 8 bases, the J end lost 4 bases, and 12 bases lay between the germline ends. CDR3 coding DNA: TGTGCCAGTCGGTCCACAGGATACGAGCAGTACTTC. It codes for CASRSTGYEQYF. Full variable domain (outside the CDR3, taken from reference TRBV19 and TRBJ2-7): DGGITQSPKYLFRKEGQNVTLSCEQNLNHDAMYWYRQDPGQGLRLIYYSQIVNDFQKGDIAEGYSVSREKKESFPLTVTSAQKNPTAFYLCASRSTGYEQYFGPGTRLTVT.

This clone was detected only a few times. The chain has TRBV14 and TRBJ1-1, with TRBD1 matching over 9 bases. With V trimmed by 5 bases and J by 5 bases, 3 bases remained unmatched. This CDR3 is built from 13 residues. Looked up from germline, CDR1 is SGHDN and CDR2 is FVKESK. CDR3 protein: CASSTDRGTEAFF. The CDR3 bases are TGTGCCAGCAGCACTGACAGGGGGACTGAAGCTTTCTTT.

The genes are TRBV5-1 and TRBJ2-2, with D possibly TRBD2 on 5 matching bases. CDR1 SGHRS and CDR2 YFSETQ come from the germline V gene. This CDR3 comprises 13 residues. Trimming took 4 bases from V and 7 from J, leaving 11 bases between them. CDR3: CASSPDGGGELFF. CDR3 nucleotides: TGCGCCAGCAGCCCGGATGGAGGCGGGGAGCTGTTTTTT. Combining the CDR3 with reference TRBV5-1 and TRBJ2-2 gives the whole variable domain KAGVTQTPRYLIKTRGQQVTLSCSPISGHRSVSWYQQTPGQGLQFLFEYFSETQRNKGNFPGRFSGRQFSNSRSEMNVSTLELGDSALYLCASSPDGGGELFFGEGSRLTVL.

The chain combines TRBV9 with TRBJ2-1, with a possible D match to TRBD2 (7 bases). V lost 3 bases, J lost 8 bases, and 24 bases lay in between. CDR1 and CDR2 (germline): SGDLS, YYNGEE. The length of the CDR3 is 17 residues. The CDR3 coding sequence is TGTGCCAGCAGCGCCATGGGGGGGGCGCACGGAAAGCATGAGCAGTTCTTC. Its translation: CASSAMGGAHGKHEQFF.

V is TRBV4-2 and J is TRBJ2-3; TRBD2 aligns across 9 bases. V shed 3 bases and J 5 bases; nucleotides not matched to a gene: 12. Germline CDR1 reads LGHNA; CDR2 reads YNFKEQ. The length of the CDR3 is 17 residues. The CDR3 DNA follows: TGTGCCAGCAGCCAGGGGGCTAGCGGGGCGACGGGAGATACGCAGTATTTT. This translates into CASSQGASGATGDTQYF.

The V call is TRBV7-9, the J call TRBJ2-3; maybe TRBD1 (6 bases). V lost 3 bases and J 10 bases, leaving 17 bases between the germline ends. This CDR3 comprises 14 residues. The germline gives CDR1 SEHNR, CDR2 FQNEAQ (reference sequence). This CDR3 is CASSLTEEGGAQYF. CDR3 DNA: TGTGCCAGCAGCTTGACGGAGGAAGGGGGTGCGCAGTATTTT.

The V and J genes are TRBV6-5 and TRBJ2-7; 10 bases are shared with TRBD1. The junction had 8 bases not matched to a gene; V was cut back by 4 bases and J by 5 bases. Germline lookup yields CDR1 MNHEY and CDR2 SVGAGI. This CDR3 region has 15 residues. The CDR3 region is CASSFDRDRGNEQYF. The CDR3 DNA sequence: TGTGCCAGCAGTTTTGACCGGGACAGGGGTAACGAGCAGTACTTC.

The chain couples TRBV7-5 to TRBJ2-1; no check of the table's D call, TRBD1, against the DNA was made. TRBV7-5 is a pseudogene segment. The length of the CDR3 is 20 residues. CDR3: CARSLRNPGQYHTFYNEQFF. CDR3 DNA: TGTGCCAGAAGCTTGCGCAATCCGGGACAGTACCACACGTTCTACAATGAGCAGTTCTTC.

The CDR3 DNA reads TGTGCCAGCAGCTTAGGGACAGCCAATGAGCAGTTCTTC. Translation gives CASSLGTANEQFF. The chain employs TRBV11-2 and TRBJ2-1; perhaps TRBD1 as D (6 bases). CDR1 and CDR2 (germline): SGHAT, FQNNGV. The germline V and J ends were trimmed by 1 base and 6 bases, with 7 bases remaining between them. The CDR3 has 13 residues.

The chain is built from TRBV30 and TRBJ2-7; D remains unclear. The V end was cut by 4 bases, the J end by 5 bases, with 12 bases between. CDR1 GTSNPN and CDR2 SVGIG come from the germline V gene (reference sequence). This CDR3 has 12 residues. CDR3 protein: CAWTRLGDEQYF. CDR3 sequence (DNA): TGTGCCTGGACTAGACTTGGTGACGAGCAGTACTTC. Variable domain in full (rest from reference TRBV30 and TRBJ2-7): SQTIHQWPATLVQPVGSPLSLECTVEGTSNPNLYWYRQAAGRGLQLLFYSVGIGQISSEVPQNLSASRPQDRQFILSSKKLLLSDSGFYLCAWTRLGDEQYFGPGTRLTVT.